This paragraph reports one TCR beta chain. As yet, its antigen is unknown. Trimming stripped 4 bases from V and 7 bases from J, with 13 bases between. The CDR3 has 13 residues. CDR1 is SEHNR and CDR2 is FQNEAQ in the germline V gene (reference sequence). Measured with immunoSEQ multiplex PCR; TCRdb has only the in-frame clones, and not every one. Among 13,000 or so clones listed, around two thirds were seen once. The data were obtained in a study of T cell repertoires in urothelial bladder cancer. At the level of the study: Of some 12 resected lesions, three were cT2 or greater.

Study observations and caveats: Benign specimens had a median around 12% infiltrating lymphocyte percentage. Carcinoma specimens had fewer T cells than benign specimens. A single clone reached 2% to 2.5% in benign versus up to roughly 15% in carcinoma.

The receptor comes from a human donor with urothelial carcinoma. The chain joins TRBV7-9 to TRBJ2-5; D is ambiguous. The sequencing input was tumor-infiltrating cells from bladder cancer. The CDR3 region has the DNA TGTGCCAGCAGCTCAACATCGTCTGGGACCCAGTACTTC. Translated, it gives CASSSTSSGTQYF.